This TCR beta chain was captured in a study of T-cell reconstitution after alpha-beta-depleted transplantation in children. This clonotype was counted at least ten times. Its antigen is unidentified. TCRbeta library construction was performed incorporating unique molecular identifiers. TCRdb analysed the PCR reads with MiXCR anew, one entry per CDR3 protein. The profile shows hundreds of thousands of distinct CDR3 sequences, roughly 8.2% of them singletons. Germline CDR1 SGHVS, CDR2 FQNEAQ. Trimming cost V 2 bases and J 4 bases, with 12 bases left between them. The CDR3 contains 14 residues. Study-wide findings and caveats: Some patients showed high day-60 TCRbeta diversity, which derived from surviving recipient T cells and thymic progenitors. T-cell counts and diversity were attributed mostly to newly produced T cells one year after transplant. Reported findings indicate that, about two months after transplant, alpha-beta T cells came from several hundred expanded clones, which were derived from non-depleted graft cells.

The specimen was peripheral blood, collected 360 days after TCRalphabeta/CD19-depleted stem cell transplant. This chain uses TRBV7-8 with TRBJ2-7, with D perhaps matching TRBD2 (6 bases). The clonotype originates from a female patient aged 2-15 years who had a stem cell transplant for Fanconi anemia, so the T cells may come from the graft donor. In nucleotides, the CDR3 is TGTGCCAGCAGCTTAAGGCGGGGTGATTACGAGCAGTACGTC. This sequence encodes CASSLRRGDYEQYV.